This T cell receptor (beta chain) is from a study of T cell changes during pregnancy in multiple sclerosis. The table came from immunoSEQ multiplex PCR; TCRdb's copy has only in-frame clones and leaves some out. The sample records tens of thousands of clones, roughly 88% being singletons. With 3 bases removed from V and 3 bases from J, the gap between germline ends came to 9 bases. This CDR3 contains 14 residues. Per the germline V gene, CDR1 is LNHDA and CDR2 is SQIVND (reference sequence). The chain links TRBV19 to TRBJ1-5; D gene unclear. This clonotype originated in a female donor in good health, enrolled as a control in a pregnancy study. Sequencing used peripheral blood, obtained in the second trimester of pregnancy. The CDR3 DNA sequence: TGTGCCAGTAGTATCGTCACTTACAATCAGCCCCAGCATTTT. Residues: CASSIVTYNQPQHF.